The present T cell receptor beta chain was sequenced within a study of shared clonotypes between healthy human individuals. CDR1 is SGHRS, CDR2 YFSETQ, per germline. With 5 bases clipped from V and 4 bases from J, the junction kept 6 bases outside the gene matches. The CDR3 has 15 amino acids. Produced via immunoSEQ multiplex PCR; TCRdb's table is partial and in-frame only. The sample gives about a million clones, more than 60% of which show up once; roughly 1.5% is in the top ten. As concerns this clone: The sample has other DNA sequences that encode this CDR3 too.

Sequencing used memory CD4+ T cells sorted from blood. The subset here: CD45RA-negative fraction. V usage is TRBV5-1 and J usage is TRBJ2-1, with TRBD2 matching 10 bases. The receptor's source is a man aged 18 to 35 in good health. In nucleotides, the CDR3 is TGCGCCAGCAGTAGGCTAGCGGGGGTTTACAATGAGCAGTTCTTC. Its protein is CASSRLAGVYNEQFF.